This T cell receptor beta chain was identified in a study of cytomegalovirus exposure and HLA in healthy donors. Study overall: In an earlier analysis, some 110 million unique TCR beta sequences were found from approximately 190 million T cells.

On this clone: Its cognate antigen is unknown.

Study-level findings and limits: A later analysis linked a missense DCLRE1C variant to TCR beta V- and J-gene trimming. Reports showed the classifier diagnosing cytomegalovirus status with high specificity and sensitivity.

60 Vbeta and 13 Jbeta primers were used in PCR. Method: immunoSEQ multiplex PCR; TCRdb's copy keeps in-frame clones and lacks some. The table records some 150,000 clones, 79% of them present only once. At collection, donors were nominally healthy, but unrecorded immune exposures were probable. Trimming removed 0 bases from V and 4 bases from J; junction bases left unmatched: 6. The CDR3 has 16 amino acids. CDR1 LGHNA and CDR2 YNFKEQ come from the germline V gene. The rearrangement joins TRBV4-2 to TRBJ2-1; 7 bases fit TRBD1. Specimen: PBMCs. The TCR sequence derives from a middle-aged man in good health and CMV-seronegative. CDR3 sequence: CASSQDLQGMYNEQFF. CDR3 nucleotide sequence: TGTGCCAGCAGCCAAGACCTACAGGGGATGTACAATGAGCAGTTCTTC.